This section outlines one TCR beta chain sequence together with its context. The specificity of this receptor is unknown. Per-base qualities were not stored, and no clone one base away is much larger. The data were obtained in a study of technical replicates of blood from a few donors (TCRdb year 2017). The protocol used for the library was the immunoSEQ multiplex PCR assay. The table comes from immuneACCESS by way of TCRdb, which keeps in-frame sequences with V and J called. Part of the clones is missing from these tables; in studies checked, under half for an unresolved V gene and the rest for unknown reasons. The sample profile shows more than 75,000 clones; 80% to 90% of them were found once. About 5.1% of the sample is in the top ten clones. From cysteine to phenylalanine, the CDR3 is 15 amino acids long. CDR3 DNA only is kept here, 45 bases in frame from base 1. The germline V gene yields SGHTA for CDR1 and FQGTGA for CDR2.

Here the chain combines TRBV7-3 and TRBJ1-5, with 9 junctional bases fitting TRBD1. The sequencing sample was made of PBMCs. This TCR was sampled from a human donor in good health. Some clones in this sample may be carry-over from other donors' samples. The CDR3: CAAGQGLYSNQPQHF. Here is the DNA: TGTGCAGCGGGACAGGGCTTATATAGCAATCAGCCCCAGCATTTT. The CDR3, completed at both ends by the reference TRBV7-3 and TRBJ1-5 genes, gives the full variable domain GAGVSQTPSNKVTEKGKYVELRCDPISGHTALYWYRQSLGQGPEFLIYFQGTGAADDSGLPNDRFFAVRPEGSVSTLKIQRTERGDSAVYLCAAGQGLYSNQPQHFGDGTRLSIL.